This T cell receptor beta chain was identified in a study of blood T cell repertoires in COVID-19. Study information: Samples representing acute and convalescent COVID-19 were sourced from the United States, Italy and Spain.

Seattle patient enrollment occurred during active infection, with longitudinal follow-up thereafter. The CDR3 consists of 15 residues. After removal of 1 base from V and 4 bases from J, the junction contained 4 bases not matched to a gene. CDR1 is SEHNR, CDR2 FQNEAQ, per germline (reference sequence). In the authors' methods: Estimated nucleated cell counts came from reference gene primer amplification. TCRdb keeps only in-frame clones here, not all; method: immunoSEQ multiplex PCR. V, J and clone size are taken as reported in that table, and D and trimming were inferred from the DNA itself. The sample shows about 280,000 clones, 75% to 90% of them seen only once.

This chain connects TRBV7-9 to TRBJ2-3; the match to TRBD2 covers 8 bases. The receptor comes from an older woman with COVID-19, enrolled during active disease. The material sequenced was peripheral blood. The CDR3 sequence is CASSLGASGSDTQYF. The CDR3 DNA reads as TGTGCCAGCAGCTTAGGGGCTAGCGGGTCAGATACGCAGTATTTT.